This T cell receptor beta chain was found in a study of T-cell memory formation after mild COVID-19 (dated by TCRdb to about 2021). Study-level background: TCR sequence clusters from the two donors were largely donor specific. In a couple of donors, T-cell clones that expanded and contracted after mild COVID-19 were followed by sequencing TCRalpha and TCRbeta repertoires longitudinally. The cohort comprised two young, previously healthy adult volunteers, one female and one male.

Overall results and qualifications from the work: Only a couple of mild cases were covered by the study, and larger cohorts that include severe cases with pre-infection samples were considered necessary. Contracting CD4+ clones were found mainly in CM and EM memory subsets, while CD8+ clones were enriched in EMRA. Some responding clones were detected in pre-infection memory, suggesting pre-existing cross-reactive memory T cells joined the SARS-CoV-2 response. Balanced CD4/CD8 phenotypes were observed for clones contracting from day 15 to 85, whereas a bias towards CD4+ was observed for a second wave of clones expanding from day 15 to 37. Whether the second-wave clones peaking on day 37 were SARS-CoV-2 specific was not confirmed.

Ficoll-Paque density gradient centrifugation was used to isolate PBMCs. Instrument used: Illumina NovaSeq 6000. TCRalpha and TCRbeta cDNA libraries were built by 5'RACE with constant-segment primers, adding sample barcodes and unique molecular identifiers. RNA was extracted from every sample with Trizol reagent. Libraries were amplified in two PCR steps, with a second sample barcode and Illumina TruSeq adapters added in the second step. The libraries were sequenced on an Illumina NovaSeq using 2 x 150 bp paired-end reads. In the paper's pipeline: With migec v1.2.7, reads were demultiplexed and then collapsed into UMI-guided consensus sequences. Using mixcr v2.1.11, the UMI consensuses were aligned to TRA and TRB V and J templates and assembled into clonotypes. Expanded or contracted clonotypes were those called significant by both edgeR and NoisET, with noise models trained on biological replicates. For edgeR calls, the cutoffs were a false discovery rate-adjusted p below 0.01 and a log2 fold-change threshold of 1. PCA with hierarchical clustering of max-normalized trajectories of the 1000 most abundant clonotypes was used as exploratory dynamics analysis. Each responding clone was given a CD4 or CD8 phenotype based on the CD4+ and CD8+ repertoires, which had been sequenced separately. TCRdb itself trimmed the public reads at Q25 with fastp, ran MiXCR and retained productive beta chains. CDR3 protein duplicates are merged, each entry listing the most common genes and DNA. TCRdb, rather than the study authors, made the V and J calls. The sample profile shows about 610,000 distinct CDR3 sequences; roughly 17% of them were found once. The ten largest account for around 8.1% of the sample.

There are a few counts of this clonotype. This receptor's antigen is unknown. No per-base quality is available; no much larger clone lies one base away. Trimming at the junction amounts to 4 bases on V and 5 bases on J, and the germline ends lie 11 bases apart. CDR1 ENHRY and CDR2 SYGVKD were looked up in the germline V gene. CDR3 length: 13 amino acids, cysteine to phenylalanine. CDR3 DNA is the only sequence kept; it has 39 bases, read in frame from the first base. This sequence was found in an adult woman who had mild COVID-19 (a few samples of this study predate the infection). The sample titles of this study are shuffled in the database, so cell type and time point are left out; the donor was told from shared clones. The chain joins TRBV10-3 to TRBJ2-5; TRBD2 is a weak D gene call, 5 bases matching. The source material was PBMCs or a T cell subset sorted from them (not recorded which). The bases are TGTGCCATCAGTGGGACCACGGGGGAGACCCAGTACTTC. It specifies CAISGTTGETQYF.